One sample yielded the 19 T cell receptor beta chains listed below, sequenced in a study of cytomegalovirus exposure and HLA in healthy donors. The study ran its PCR with 60 Vbeta and 13 Jbeta primers. TCRdb's table, derived via immunoSEQ multiplex PCR, lists solely in-frame clones and lacks some. This sample has some 150,000 clones, with around 80% found just once. Sequencing was carried out using PBMCs. These receptors were obtained from a woman between 18 and 30 years old in good health and CMV-seronegative.

The chain combines TRBV27 with TRBJ1-2, with D uncertain. This CDR3 spans 14 amino acids. Trimming removed 0 bases at V and 0 bases at J, with 5 bases between. Per the germline V gene, CDR1 is MNHEY and CDR2 is SMNVEV (reference sequence). CDR3 coding DNA: TGTGCCAGCAGTTTATCGGCAGCTAACTATGGCTACACCTTC. Translated: CASSLSAANYGYTF.

V is TRBV10-3 and J is TRBJ1-2; perhaps TRBD1 as D (6 bases). V was cut by 9 bases and J by 3 bases, with 14 bases left in between. CDR1 ENHRY and CDR2 SYGVKD come from the germline V gene. The CDR3 has 13 residues. CDR3 sequence (DNA): TGTGCCATGGCCTCGACAGGCGACTATGGCTACACCTTC. It codes for CAMASTGDYGYTF.

The CDR3: CASSTTSEAYDEQFF. The DNA of the CDR3 is TGCGCCAGCAGTACGACTAGCGAAGCTTATGATGAGCAGTTCTTC. The rearrangement links TRBV5-1 to TRBJ2-1, with 8 bases fitting TRBD2. Germline V gives CDR1 SGHRS, CDR2 YFSETQ. Germline trimming cut 5 bases from V and 8 bases from J; bases unmatched to any gene: 12. The CDR3 covers 15 residues.

With regard to this clone: This CDR3 is also generated by other DNA sequences in the sample. The CDR3 sequence: CASSLGLAGYNEQFF. The CDR3 nucleotides read TGTGCCAGCAGCTTGGGACTAGCGGGTTACAATGAGCAGTTCTTC. This rearrangement joins TRBV11-2 to TRBJ2-1; 12 positions match TRBD2. The V and J ends lost 3 bases and 4 bases, in that order; junction bases with no gene match: 1. The CDR3 runs 15 residues. CDR1 is SGHAT, CDR2 FQNNGV, per germline.

The genes are TRBV7-3 and TRBJ2-1; TRBD1 aligns across 7 bases. The CDR3 totals 15 residues. The trim removed 5 bases at V and 4 bases at J, leaving 8 bases unmatched. Germline CDR1 and CDR2: SGHTA and FQGTGA. For the CDR3, the DNA is TGTGCCAGCAGCCCCCAAGGGGGCCATTACAATGAGCAGTTCTTC. Its translation is CASSPQGGHYNEQFF. The full variable domain, with the rest looked up from reference TRBV7-3 and TRBJ2-1, is GAGVSQTPSNKVTEKGKYVELRCDPISGHTALYWYRQSLGQGPEFLIYFQGTGAADDSGLPNDRFFAVRPEGSVSTLKIQRTERGDSAVYLCASSPQGGHYNEQFFGPGTRLTVL.

The CDR3 DNA reads TGTGCCAGCAGTTTTGCGGGAGACGTAAACCAAGAGACCCAGTACTTC. This gives the protein CASSFAGDVNQETQYF. The V and J genes are TRBV28 and TRBJ2-5; 7 bases align to TRBD2. Germline V gene lookup returns CDR1 MDHEN and CDR2 SYDVKM. The CDR3 has 16 amino acids. V lost 3 bases to trimming and J lost 0 bases; unmatched junction nucleotides: 7.

In its sample, this clone was seen once. The rearrangement links TRBV5-1 to TRBJ2-3; 12 positions match TRBD2. The trim removed 4 bases at V and 0 bases at J, leaving 6 bases unmatched. The CDR3 consists of 17 residues. Germline V gene sequence: CDR1 SGHRS, CDR2 YFSETQ. Here the CDR3 DNA reads TGCGCCAGCAGCCCAACCGGGACTAGCGGGAGCACAGATACGCAGTATTTT. It specifies CASSPTGTSGSTDTQYF.

The V and J genes are TRBV15 and TRBJ1-1; D gene unclear. V lost 0 bases and J 6 bases, leaving 8 bases between the germline ends. The V gene's germline CDR1 is LNHNV and CDR2 YYDKDF (reference sequence). The CDR3 sequence is 13 residues long. The CDR3 nucleotides read TGTGCCACCAGCAGAGACCCAGGCGCTGAAGCTTTCTTT. Translated: CATSRDPGAEAFF.

The genes are TRBV28 and TRBJ1-1; weak D call: TRBD1 (5 bases). The V gene lost 3 bases and the J gene lost 5 bases, with 19 bases spanning the gap. CDR1 and CDR2 from the germline V gene are MDHEN and SYDVKM. The CDR3 sequence is 16 residues long. CDR3: CASSLTTVSQGTEAFF. The CDR3 DNA sequence: TGTGCCAGCAGTTTGACGACAGTCTCCCAGGGAACTGAAGCTTTCTTT. Based on the CDR3 plus reference TRBV28 and TRBJ1-1, the full variable domain is DVKVTQSSRYLVKRTGEKVFLECVQDMDHENMFWYRQDPGLGLRLIYFSYDVKMKEKGDIPEGYSVSREKKERFSLILESASTNQTSMYLCASSLTTVSQGTEAFFGQGTRLTVV.

This clone was counted a single time. The CDR3 here is CASSQYGGLGTEAFF. CDR3 sequence (DNA): TGTGCCAGCAGCCAATACGGGGGATTGGGCACTGAAGCTTTCTTT. The chain recombines TRBV16 with TRBJ1-1; D possibly corresponds to TRBD1 (5 bases). Germline loops: CDR1 KGHSY, CDR2 FQNENV. With 1 base removed from V and 4 bases from J, the gap between germline ends came to 13 bases. The length of the CDR3 is 15 residues.

V gene TRBV2 combines with J gene TRBJ2-6; TRBD2 is a possible D gene (6 bases). This CDR3 has 14 residues. Looked up from germline, CDR1 is SNHLY and CDR2 is FYNNEI. Trimming shortened V by 9 bases and J by 0 bases, and 9 bases separated the two germline ends. The CDR3 nucleotides read TGTGCCAGTAGGAGGGGCTCTGGGGCCAACGTCCTGACTTTC. This translates into CASRRGSGANVLTF.

The rearrangement joins TRBV7-2 to TRBJ2-1; TRBD2 matches 11 bases. The CDR3 has 16 amino acids. V dropped 5 bases and J dropped 6; count of bases not matched to a gene: 9. Germline V CDR1 and CDR2: SGHTA, FQGNSA. The DNA for the CDR3 is TGTGCCAGCAGCCTAAGCAGTAGCGGGAGGGGCAATGAGCAGTTCTTC. This codes for CASSLSSSGRGNEQFF.

V usage is TRBV5-1 and J usage is TRBJ2-5; 8 bases are shared with TRBD1. After removal of 4 bases from V and 1 base from J, the junction contained 3 bases not matched to a gene. The V gene's germline CDR1 is SGHRS and CDR2 YFSETQ. The CDR3 sequence is 14 residues long. CDR3 coding DNA: TGCGCCAGCAGCCCCGGGACAGGCCAAGAGACCCAGTACTTC. It yields the protein CASSPGTGQETQYF.

This clone occurred once. The V gene is TRBV28, the J gene TRBJ2-3, with TRBD2 matching over 7 bases. The junction had 15 bases not matched to a gene; V was cut back by 6 bases and J by 0 bases. Germline V CDR1 and CDR2: MDHEN, SYDVKM. The CDR3 consists of 18 residues. CDR3 coding DNA: TGTGCCAGCAGAAAACGGTTAGGGCTAGCGGCTAGCACAGATACGCAGTATTTT. This translates into CASRKRLGLAASTDTQYF.

This chain joins TRBV29-1 and TRBJ1-1; D is uncertain. V lost 6 bases, J lost 0 bases, and 17 bases lay in between. Germline CDR1 reads SQVTM; CDR2 reads ANQGSEA. The CDR3 sequence is 15 residues long. DNA for the CDR3: TGCAGCGTAGAAAACAACGGGAGCATGAACACTGAAGCTTTCTTT. It yields the protein CSVENNGSMNTEAFF.

About this clone itself: Other DNA sequences in the sample encode the same CDR3. The chain recombines TRBV5-1 with TRBJ2-7; 10 positions agree with TRBD2. This CDR3 region has 15 residues. CDR1 is SGHRS, CDR2 YFSETQ, per germline. V lost 1 base and J lost 0; bases outside the gene matches: 1. CDR3 sequence reads: CASSLLAGGSYEQYF. CDR3 DNA: TGCGCCAGCAGCTTGTTAGCGGGGGGCTCCTACGAGCAGTACTTC.

V is TRBV15 and J is TRBJ1-1, with TRBD1 matching 8 bases. The CDR3 length is 18 residues. V was clipped by 0 bases and J by 8 bases; unmatched bases: 17. Germline CDR1 LNHNV, CDR2 YYDKDF (reference sequence). CDR3 in DNA: TGTGCCACCAGCAGAGACCACATTGGGGATATGGGACAGGACGAAGCTTTCTTT. Encoded protein: CATSRDHIGDMGQDEAFF.

The chain recombines TRBV10-3 with TRBJ2-7, with 10 bases that match TRBD2. Germline V gene sequence: CDR1 ENHRY, CDR2 SYGVKD. The V segment lost 5 bases and the J segment 0 bases; nucleotides outside the gene matches: 1. This CDR3 is 14 amino acids long. The CDR3 bases are TGTGCCATCAGTATAGCGGGGGGCTCCTACGAGCAGTACTTC. Translating gives CAISIAGGSYEQYF.

CDR3 residues: CASSLGQPSGNTIYF. CDR3 nucleotide sequence: TGTGCCAGCAGCCTGGGACAGCCCTCTGGAAACACCATATATTTT. The chain carries TRBV7-2 and TRBJ1-3; the match to TRBD1 covers 7 bases. Germline CDR1 reads SGHTA; CDR2 reads FQGNSA. Unmatched junction bases numbered 4, after V lost 5 bases and J lost 0 bases. The CDR3 has 15 amino acids. The full variable domain, completed using reference TRBV7-2 and TRBJ1-3, is GAGVSQSPSNKVTEKGKDVELRCDPISGHTALYWYRQSLGQGLEFLIYFQGNSAPDKSGLPSDRFSAERTGGSVSTLTIQRTQQEDSAVYLCASSLGQPSGNTIYFGEGSWLTVV.